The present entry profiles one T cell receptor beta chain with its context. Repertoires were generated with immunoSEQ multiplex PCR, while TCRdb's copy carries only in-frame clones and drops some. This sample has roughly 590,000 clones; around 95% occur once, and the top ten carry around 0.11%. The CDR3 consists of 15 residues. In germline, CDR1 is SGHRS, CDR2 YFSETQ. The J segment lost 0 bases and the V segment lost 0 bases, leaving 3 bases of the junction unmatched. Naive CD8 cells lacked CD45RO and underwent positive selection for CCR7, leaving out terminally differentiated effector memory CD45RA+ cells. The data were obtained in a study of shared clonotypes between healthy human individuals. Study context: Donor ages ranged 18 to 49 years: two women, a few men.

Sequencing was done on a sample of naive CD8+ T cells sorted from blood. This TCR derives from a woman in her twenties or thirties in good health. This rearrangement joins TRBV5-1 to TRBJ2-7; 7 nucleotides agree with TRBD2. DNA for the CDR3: TGCGCCAGCAGCTTGGTAGGGAGGGCCTCCTACGAGCAGTACTTC. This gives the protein CASSLVGRASYEQYF.